The 23 T cell receptor beta chains in this list originate from one sample, sequenced in a study of blood T cell repertoires in COVID-19. Libraries were prepared by immunoSEQ multiplex PCR; TCRdb keeps only in-frame clonotypes and omits some of them. The sample yields over 350,000 clones, about nine tenths seen once. Sequenced sample: PBMCs or T cells enriched from blood (not recorded which). The receptors come from a woman in her 40s who had been exposed to COVID-19.

Worth noting for this clone: Other DNA sequences in this sample translate to the same CDR3. In DNA, the CDR3 is TGCGCCAGCAGCACAGGACAGGGGAACTATGGCTACACCTTC. This translates into CASSTGQGNYGYTF. The V gene is TRBV5-1, the J gene TRBJ1-2, with 9 bases lining up with TRBD1. Germline-derived CDR1 and CDR2 are SGHRS and YFSETQ. Trimming cost V 4 bases and J 2 bases; bases outside gene matches: 3. The CDR3 consists of 14 residues. Full variable domain (remainder filled in from reference TRBV5-1 and TRBJ1-2): KAGVTQTPRYLIKTRGQQVTLSCSPISGHRSVSWYQQTPGQGLQFLFEYFSETQRNKGNFPGRFSGRQFSNSRSEMNVSTLELGDSALYLCASSTGQGNYGYTFGSGTRLTVV.

The chain combines TRBV12-3 or TRBV12-4 with TRBJ1-1; weak D call: TRBD1 (5 bases). The V gene lost 5 bases and the J gene lost 6 bases, with 10 bases spanning the gap. The CDR3 is 12 residues long. The CDR3 reads CASSIRGSEAFF. CDR3 DNA: TGTGCCAGCAGTATTAGGGGTTCTGAAGCTTTCTTT.

J is TRBJ1-3 and V is TRBV4-3; no reliable D call. The CDR3 is made up of 15 amino acids. Germline CDR1 is LGHNA and CDR2 is YSLEER. The ends were cut back, 0 bases at V and 2 bases at J, with 8 bases in the middle. The CDR3 region is CASSQDLFAGNTIYF. For the CDR3, the DNA is TGCGCCAGCAGCCAAGATTTATTTGCTGGAAACACCATATATTTT.

V and J are TRBV5-1 and TRBJ1-2; 8 bases are shared with TRBD1. V was clipped by 4 bases and J by 0 bases; unmatched bases: 11. The V gene's germline CDR1 is SGHRS and CDR2 YFSETQ. The CDR3 has 17 residues. CDR3 in amino acids: CASSTGQGVSANYGYTF. CDR3 DNA: TGCGCCAGCAGCACCGGACAGGGAGTATCGGCTAACTATGGCTACACCTTC.

V usage is TRBV10-3 and J usage is TRBJ1-1; TRBD1 agrees at 7 bases. Germline V gene lookup returns CDR1 ENHRY and CDR2 SYGVKD. The CDR3 spans 13 residues. The ends lost 10 bases at V and 6 bases at J; junction bases unmatched: 11. The CDR3 DNA is TGTGCCACCAGGGGACAGCCGACTCCTGAAGCTTTCTTT. Encoded protein: CATRGQPTPEAFF.

This rearrangement joins TRBV6-6 to TRBJ2-4, with D perhaps matching TRBD1 (8 bases). V was shortened by 5 bases and J by 0 bases, with 20 bases between the two germline ends. Germline CDR1 is MNHNY and CDR2 is SVGAGI (reference sequence). The CDR3 runs to 18 residues. The CDR3 here is CASSLTQQGGIAKNIQYF. The CDR3 nucleotides are TGTGCCAGCAGTCTCACTCAACAGGGGGGGATAGCCAAAAACATTCAGTACTTC.

The rearrangement uses TRBV28 and TRBJ1-2; D gene ambiguous. This CDR3 spans 11 amino acids. V lost 6 bases and J lost 7, with 9 bases in between. The germline gives CDR1 MDHEN, CDR2 SYDVKM. Here the CDR3 DNA reads TGTGCCAGCAGCTCAGTGTTTGGCTACACCTTC. This codes for CASSSVFGYTF.

The chain links TRBV3-1 (or the pseudogene TRBV3-2) to TRBJ2-7, with a possible D match to TRBD2 (6 bases). CDR3 length equals 13 residues. Trimming cost V 6 bases and J 2 bases, with 11 bases left between them. CDR1 and CDR2 from the germline V gene are LGHDT and YNNKEL (reference sequence). This CDR3 is CASSLWRAYEQYF. The DNA of the CDR3 is TGTGCCAGCAGTCTATGGAGGGCCTACGAGCAGTACTTC.

This clone came up once. The chain is built from TRBV19 and TRBJ1-1; 10 bases match TRBD1. V shed 9 bases and J 1 base; nucleotides not matched to a gene: 5. Germline V lookup: CDR1 LNHDA, CDR2 SQIVND (reference sequence). The CDR3 has 14 amino acids. The CDR3 DNA sequence: TGTGCCAGCCACCGGGACAGGGGGAACACTGAAGCTTTCTTT. This codes for CASHRDRGNTEAFF.

The genes are TRBV5-1 and TRBJ1-1; 9 bases align to TRBD1. Germline V gene lookup returns CDR1 SGHRS and CDR2 YFSETQ. V lost 3 bases, J lost 2 bases, and 8 bases stayed unmatched. This CDR3 comprises 16 residues. The CDR3 sequence is CASSYRQGGFNTEAFF. The CDR3 DNA is TGCGCCAGCAGCTACCGACAGGGGGGCTTCAACACTGAAGCTTTCTTT. The full variable domain, its missing parts supplied by reference TRBV5-1 and TRBJ1-1, is KAGVTQTPRYLIKTRGQQVTLSCSPISGHRSVSWYQQTPGQGLQFLFEYFSETQRNKGNFPGRFSGRQFSNSRSEMNVSTLELGDSALYLCASSYRQGGFNTEAFFGQGTRLTVV.

The genes are TRBV21-1 and TRBJ2-3; TRBD2, the D gene given by the table, was not confirmed from the DNA. TRBV21-1 is termed a pseudogene. This CDR3 comprises 17 residues. The CDR3: CASSKDEASGGADTQYF. CDR3 coding DNA: TGTGCCAGCAGCAAAGATGAAGCTAGCGGGGGGGCAGATACGCAGTATTTT.

The rearrangement uses TRBV7-9 and TRBJ1-5, with TRBD1 as a possible D gene (6 bases). V shed 5 bases and J shed 3 bases, with 20 bases lying between them. This CDR3 spans 17 amino acids. Germline CDR1 reads SEHNR; CDR2 reads FQNEAQ (reference sequence). Here the CDR3 reads CASSRLSTGQNNQPQHF. For the CDR3, the DNA is TGTGCCAGCAGCCGCCTAAGTACTGGACAGAACAATCAGCCCCAGCATTTT.

The chain links TRBV27 to TRBJ2-1; the D gene is possibly TRBD2 (6 bases). Trimming took 4 bases from V and 2 from J, leaving 15 bases between them. Germline V gives CDR1 MNHEY, CDR2 SMNVEV (reference sequence). The CDR3 extends over 16 amino acids. The CDR3 coding sequence is TGTGCCAGCAGTTCCTGGGACTTCCGGACCTACAATGAGCAGTTCTTC. It codes for CASSSWDFRTYNEQFF.

The genes are TRBV6-6 and TRBJ1-1; 9 bases line up with TRBD1. This CDR3 has 15 amino acids. Germline values: CDR1 MNHNY, CDR2 SVGAGI (reference sequence). With 0 bases clipped from V and 4 bases from J, the junction kept 3 bases outside the gene matches. The CDR3 here is CASSYSSDRGTEAFF. DNA of the CDR3: TGTGCCAGCAGTTACTCGTCGGACAGGGGCACTGAAGCTTTCTTT.

The V and J genes are TRBV6-5 and TRBJ1-2; D not resolved. Trimming left V 2 bases short and J 2 bases short, with 6 bases between. The germline V gene has CDR1 MNHEY and CDR2 SVGAGI. This CDR3 comprises 13 residues. The CDR3 nucleotides read TGTGCCAGCAGTTACGGGGAGAACTATGGCTACACCTTC. Residues: CASSYGENYGYTF.

This clone was seen only a few times. CDR3 sequence (DNA): TGTGCCAGCAGTTCCGGACAGGGAGGCACTGAAGCTTTCTTT. It encodes CASSSGQGGTEAFF. The chain joins TRBV6-5 to TRBJ1-1, with 8 bases lining up with TRBD1. After removal of 4 bases from V and 4 bases from J, the junction contained 5 bases not matched to a gene. The CDR3 length is 14 residues. Germline lookup yields CDR1 MNHEY and CDR2 SVGAGI.

This chain connects TRBV11-3 to TRBJ1-1; tentatively, D is TRBD1 (6 bases). The CDR3 is 15 residues long. Germline CDR1 and CDR2: SGHNT and YENEEA. V lost 5 bases and J lost 1, with 14 bases in between. CDR3 in amino acids: CASSLGGGWNTEAFF. DNA for the CDR3: TGTGCCAGCAGCCTAGGGGGGGGTTGGAACACTGAAGCTTTCTTT.

The chain uses TRBV3-1 (or the pseudogene TRBV3-2) and TRBJ1-3; D is ambiguous. CDR1 is LGHDT and CDR2 is YNNKEL in the germline V gene (reference sequence). The CDR3 is 13 residues long. The V end lost 4 bases, the J end lost 3 bases, and 7 bases lay between the germline ends. For the CDR3, the DNA is TGTGCCAGCAGCCGCACTAATGGAAACACCATATATTTT. It specifies CASSRTNGNTIYF.

The V and J genes are TRBV12-3 or TRBV12-4 and TRBJ1-1, with a tentative D call TRBD1 (6 bases). The CDR3 is 13 amino acids. Trimming shortened V by 10 bases and J by 0 bases, and 12 bases separated the two germline ends. The CDR3 nucleotides are TGTGCCATCCGGGGGGCGGTGAACACTGAAGCTTTCTTT. As protein: CAIRGAVNTEAFF.

The chain combines TRBV27 with TRBJ1-1; tentatively, D is TRBD1 (5 bases). This CDR3 contains 17 residues. The germline CDR1 and CDR2 sequences are MNHEY and SMNVEV (reference sequence). Trimming pared 8 bases from V and 3 bases from J, leaving 25 bases between. CDR3 in DNA: TGTGCCAGCGATTCGTCGCCCGGAAGGGGAAAAGACACTGAAGCTTTCTTT. It translates to CASDSSPGRGKDTEAFF.

The table lists this clone with a count of one. This chain connects TRBV2 to TRBJ2-6; D might be TRBD1 (6 bases). From germline, CDR1 is SNHLY and CDR2 FYNNEI. Trimming stripped 2 bases from V and 4 bases from J, with 18 bases between. The CDR3 length is 18 residues. The CDR3 DNA is TGTGCCAGCAGTGAATGGGGGCCCCGGGCGTCCGGGGCCAACGTCCTGACTTTC. It specifies CASSEWGPRASGANVLTF.

In this sample, this clone turned up once. For the CDR3, the DNA is TGTGCCAGCAGCTCTCCCCCAGGGGGGACTAACTATGGCTACACCTTC. It yields the protein CASSSPPGGTNYGYTF. The chain combines TRBV7-9 with TRBJ1-2, with 7 bases lining up with TRBD1. J was trimmed by 0 bases and V by 4 bases; bases with no gene match: 8. Germline V lookup: CDR1 SEHNR, CDR2 FQNEAQ (reference sequence). This CDR3 contains 16 residues.

The J gene is TRBJ1-5, the V gene TRBV2; TRBD1 matches at 8 bases. The germline CDR1 and CDR2 sequences are SNHLY and FYNNEI. V trimming: 4 bases; J trimming: 2 bases; junction bases outside the gene matches: 10. This CDR3 region has 17 residues. The CDR3 DNA sequence: TGTGCCAGCAGTGTATTATTAGGGGGACAGGGCAATCAGCCCCAGCATTTT. Its protein is CASSVLLGGQGNQPQHF.